This entry describes one TCR beta chain. The CDR3 is 12 residues long. Method: immunoSEQ multiplex PCR; TCRdb's copy keeps in-frame clones and lacks some. The sample includes 250,000 to 300,000 clones, 88% seen only once; the top ten take approximately 11%. This sample is part of a study of blood T cell repertoires in COVID-19. The V call is TRBV21-1, the J call TRBJ1-5; the table calls TRBD1, which could not be checked here. TRBV21-1 is designated a pseudogene. This sequence was found in a woman aged 25 to 39 with COVID-19, enrolled during active disease. Sample: peripheral blood. CDR3 nucleotides: TGTGCCAGGTCAGACAGGTATCAGCCCCAGCATTTT. Protein sequence: CARSDRYQPQHF.